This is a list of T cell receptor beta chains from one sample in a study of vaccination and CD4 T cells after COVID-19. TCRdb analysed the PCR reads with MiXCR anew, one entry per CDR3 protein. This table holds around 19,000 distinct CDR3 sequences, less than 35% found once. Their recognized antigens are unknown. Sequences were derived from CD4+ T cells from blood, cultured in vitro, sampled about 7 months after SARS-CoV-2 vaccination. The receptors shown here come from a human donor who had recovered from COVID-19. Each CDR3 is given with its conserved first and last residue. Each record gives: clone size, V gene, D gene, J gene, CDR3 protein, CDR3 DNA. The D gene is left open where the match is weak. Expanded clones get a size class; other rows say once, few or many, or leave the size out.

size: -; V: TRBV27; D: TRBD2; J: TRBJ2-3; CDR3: CASSLTSGRPDTQYF; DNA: TGTGCCAGCAGTTTGACAAGCGGGAGGCCAGATACGCAGTATTTT
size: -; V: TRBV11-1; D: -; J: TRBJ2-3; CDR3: CASSASDPLTDTQYF; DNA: TGTGCCAGCAGCGCGAGTGACCCCCTTACAGATACGCAGTATTTT
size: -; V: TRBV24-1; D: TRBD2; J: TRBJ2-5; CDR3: CATSDPPGRGLEAQYF; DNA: TGTGCCACCAGTGATCCTCCCGGGAGGGGCCTGGAGGCCCAGTACTTC
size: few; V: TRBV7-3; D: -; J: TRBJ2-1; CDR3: CASSLTSDFNNEQFF; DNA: TGTGCCAGCAGCTTAACCTCTGACTTTAACAATGAGCAGTTCTTC
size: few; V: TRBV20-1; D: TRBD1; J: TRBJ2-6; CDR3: CSARQGGGANVLTF; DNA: TGCAGTGCGAGACAGGGCGGTGGGGCCAACGTCCTGACTTTC
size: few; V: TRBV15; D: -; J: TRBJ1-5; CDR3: CATSSTGSQPQHF; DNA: TGTGCCACCAGCTCTACGGGGAGTCAGCCCCAGCATTTT
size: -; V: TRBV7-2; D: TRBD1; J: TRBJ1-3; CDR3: CASSFTGTEGNTIYF; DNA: TGTGCCAGCAGCTTCACCGGGACAGAGGGAAACACCATATATTTT
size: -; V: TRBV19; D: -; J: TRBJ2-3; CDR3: CASSMGGGSTDTQYF; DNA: TGTGCCAGTAGTATGGGGGGCGGGAGCACAGATACGCAGTATTTT
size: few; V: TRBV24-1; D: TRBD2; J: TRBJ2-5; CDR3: CATSDQGLAGHQETQYF; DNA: TGTGCCACCAGTGACCAAGGACTAGCGGGCCATCAAGAGACCCAGTACTTC
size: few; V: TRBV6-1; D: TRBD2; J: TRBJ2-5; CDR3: CASIRLAGGPWRETQYF; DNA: TGTGCCAGCATCCGACTAGCGGGAGGGCCTTGGCGGGAGACCCAGTACTTC
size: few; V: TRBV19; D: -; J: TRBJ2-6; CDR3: CASSNREANVLTF; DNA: TGTGCCAGTAGTAATCGTGAGGCCAACGTCCTGACTTTC
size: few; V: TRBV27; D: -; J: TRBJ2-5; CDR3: CASSLLARRETQYF; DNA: TGTGCCAGCAGTTTATTGGCGCGCAGGGAGACCCAGTACTTC
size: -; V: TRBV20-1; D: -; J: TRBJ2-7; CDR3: CSAQPAAPDYEQYF; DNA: TGCAGTGCCCAACCAGCCGCCCCGGACTACGAGCAGTACTTC
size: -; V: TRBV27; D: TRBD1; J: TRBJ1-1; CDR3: CASSFRTGGEAFF; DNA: TGTGCCAGCAGTTTTCGGACAGGGGGCGAAGCTTTCTTT
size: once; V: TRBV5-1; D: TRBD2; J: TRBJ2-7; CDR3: CASSSAGEAQGEQYF; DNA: TGCGCCAGCAGCTCAGCGGGAGAAGCCCAGGGCGAGCAGTACTTC
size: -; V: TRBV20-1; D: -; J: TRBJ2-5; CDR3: CSAGGLREETQYF; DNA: TGCAGTGCTGGCGGGTTACGCGAAGAGACCCAGTACTTC
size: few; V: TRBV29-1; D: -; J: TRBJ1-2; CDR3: CSVGGGHGYTF; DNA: TGCAGCGTTGGTGGGGGCCATGGCTACACCTTC
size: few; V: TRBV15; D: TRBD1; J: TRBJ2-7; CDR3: CATSGTGAFYEQYF; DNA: TGTGCCACCAGCGGAACAGGGGCGTTTTACGAGCAGTACTTC
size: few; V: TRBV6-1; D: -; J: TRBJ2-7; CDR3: CASSPPGGVDEQYF; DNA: TGTGCCAGCAGTCCTCCAGGGGGGGTCGACGAGCAGTACTTC
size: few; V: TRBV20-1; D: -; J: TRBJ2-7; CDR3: CSATLRGGGAYEQYF; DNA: TGCAGTGCTACCTTGAGGGGCGGAGGGGCCTACGAGCAGTACTTC
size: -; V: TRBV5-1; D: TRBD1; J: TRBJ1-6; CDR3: CASSPGGGGSPLHF; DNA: TGCGCCAGCAGTCCAGGGGGCGGGGGATCACCCCTCCACTTT
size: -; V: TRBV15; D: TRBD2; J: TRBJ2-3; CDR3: CATSRARSLAGGRDTQYF; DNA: TGTGCCACCAGCAGAGCCCGCAGTCTAGCGGGAGGGAGAGATACGCAGTATTTT
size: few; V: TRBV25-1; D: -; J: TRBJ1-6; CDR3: CASSEGYSPLHF; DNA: TGTGCCAGCAGTGAGGGTTACTCACCCCTCCACTTT
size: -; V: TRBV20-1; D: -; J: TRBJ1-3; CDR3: CSATRVDPGGPGNTIYF; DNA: TGCAGTGCTACTAGAGTAGACCCTGGAGGGCCTGGAAACACCATATATTTT
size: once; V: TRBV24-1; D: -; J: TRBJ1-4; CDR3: CATSTGSAEKLLF; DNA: TGTGCCACCAGCACAGGGTCGGCTGAAAAACTGCTTTTT
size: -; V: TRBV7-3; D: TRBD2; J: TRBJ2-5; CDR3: CASTSSGVRETQYF; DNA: TGTGCCAGCACCTCAAGCGGGGTTCGGGAGACCCAGTACTTC
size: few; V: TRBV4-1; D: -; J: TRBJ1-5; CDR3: CASSQARSDQPQHF; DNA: TGCGCCAGCAGCCAAGCGAGGAGTGATCAGCCCCAGCATTTT
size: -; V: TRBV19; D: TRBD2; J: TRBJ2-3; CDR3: CASSVGGGDTDTQYF; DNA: TGTGCCAGTAGTGTGGGGGGAGGGGACACAGATACGCAGTATTTT
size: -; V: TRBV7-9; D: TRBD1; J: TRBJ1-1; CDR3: CASSSASGTGVYTEAFF; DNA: TGTGCCAGCAGCTCAGCTTCCGGGACAGGGGTGTACACTGAAGCTTTCTTT
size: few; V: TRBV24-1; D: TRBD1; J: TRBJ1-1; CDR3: CATSETGDMNTEAFF; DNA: TGTGCCACCAGTGAAACAGGGGACATGAACACTGAAGCTTTCTTT
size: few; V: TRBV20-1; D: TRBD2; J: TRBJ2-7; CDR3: CSARDPPGLGRMYEQYF; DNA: TGCAGTGCTAGAGATCCCCCGGGACTAGGGAGGATGTACGAGCAGTACTTC
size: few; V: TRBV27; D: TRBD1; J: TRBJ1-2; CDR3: CASSSTGGYGYTF; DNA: TGTGCCAGCAGTTCGACAGGGGGCTATGGCTACACCTTC
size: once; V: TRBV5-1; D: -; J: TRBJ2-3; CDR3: CASSLDADTQYF; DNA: TGCGCCAGCAGCTTGGACGCAGATACGCAGTATTTT
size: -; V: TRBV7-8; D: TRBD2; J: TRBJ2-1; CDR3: CASSAGTSGSHEQFF; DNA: TGTGCCAGCAGCGCCGGGACTAGCGGGAGTCATGAGCAGTTCTTC
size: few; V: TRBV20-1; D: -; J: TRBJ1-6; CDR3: CSARLGEALYNSPLHF; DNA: TGCAGTGCTAGGTTGGGGGAGGCTTTGTATAATTCACCCCTCCACTTT
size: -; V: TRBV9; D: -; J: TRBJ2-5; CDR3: CASSVGPGIEETQYF; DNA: TGTGCCAGCAGCGTAGGGCCCGGTATCGAAGAGACCCAGTACTTC
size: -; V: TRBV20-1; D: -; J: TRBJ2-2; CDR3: CSAPSTGELFF; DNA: TGCAGTGCCCCGAGCACCGGGGAGCTGTTTTTT
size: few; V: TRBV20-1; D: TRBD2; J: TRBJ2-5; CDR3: CSARPRTSGQETQYF; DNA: TGCAGTGCACGTCCGAGGACTAGCGGACAAGAGACCCAGTACTTC
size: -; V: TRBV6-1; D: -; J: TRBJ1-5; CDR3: CGSSQDARNNQPQHF; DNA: TGTGGCAGCAGCCAAGACGCGCGGAACAATCAGCCCCAGCATTTT
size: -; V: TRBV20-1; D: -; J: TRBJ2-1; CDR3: CSASQGGGEQFF; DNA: TGCAGTGCTAGTCAGGGGGGAGGCGAGCAGTTCTTC
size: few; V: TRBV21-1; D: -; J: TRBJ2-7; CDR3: CASSKRVSWGSFEQYF; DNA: TGTGCCAGCAGTAAGAGAGTGTCCTGGGGTTCGTTCGAGCAGTACTTC
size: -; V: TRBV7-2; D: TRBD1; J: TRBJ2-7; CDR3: CASSRDRDPTSEQYF; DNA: TGTGCCAGCAGCCGAGACAGGGACCCTACGAGCGAGCAGTACTTC
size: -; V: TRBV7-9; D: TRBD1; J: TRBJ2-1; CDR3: CASSQQGDLSYNEQFF; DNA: TGTGCCAGCAGCCAACAGGGGGACCTATCCTACAATGAGCAGTTCTTC
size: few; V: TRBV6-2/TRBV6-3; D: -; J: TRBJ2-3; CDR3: CASSGWWSTDTQYF; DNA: TGTGCCAGCAGCGGATGGTGGAGCACAGATACGCAGTATTTT
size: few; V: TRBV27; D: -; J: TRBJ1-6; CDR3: CASSLRDSRGGSPLHF; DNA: TGTGCCAGCAGTTTACGCGACTCCCGAGGTGGTTCACCCCTCCACTTT
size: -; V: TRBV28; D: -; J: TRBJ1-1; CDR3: CASGSMNTEAFF; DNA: TGTGCCAGCGGGAGTATGAACACTGAAGCTTTCTTT
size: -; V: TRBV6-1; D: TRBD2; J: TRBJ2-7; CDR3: CASSQGLAGPILDEQYF; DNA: TGTGCCAGCAGCCAAGGGCTAGCGGGCCCCATATTGGACGAGCAGTACTTC
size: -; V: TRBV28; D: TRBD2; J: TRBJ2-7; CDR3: CASSSGAAGTSYEQYF; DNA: TGTGCCAGCAGTTCCGGGGCGGCCGGGACTAGCTACGAGCAGTACTTC
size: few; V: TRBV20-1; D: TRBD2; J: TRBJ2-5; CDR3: CSASNPGGARETQYF; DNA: TGCAGTGCTAGTAACCCGGGGGGAGCGAGAGAGACCCAGTACTTC
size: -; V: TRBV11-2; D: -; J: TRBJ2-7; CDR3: CASSLWEWSYEQYF; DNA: TGTGCCAGCAGCTTATGGGAGTGGTCCTACGAGCAGTACTTC
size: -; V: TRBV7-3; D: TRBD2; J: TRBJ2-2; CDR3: CASKDLSGGSAGELFF; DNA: TGTGCCAGCAAAGACCTTTCTGGCGGGAGCGCCGGGGAGCTGTTTTTT
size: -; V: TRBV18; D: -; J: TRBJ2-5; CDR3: CASSPPGGVQETQYF; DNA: TGTGCCAGCTCACCACCGGGTGGGGTCCAAGAGACCCAGTACTTC
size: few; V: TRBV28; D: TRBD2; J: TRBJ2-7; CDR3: CASRSPAGTYEQYF; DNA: TGTGCCAGCAGGTCCCCAGCGGGGACCTACGAGCAGTACTTC
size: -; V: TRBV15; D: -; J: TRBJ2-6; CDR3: CATSSRHGVGANVLTF; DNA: TGTGCCACCAGCAGTAGACACGGGGTTGGAGCCAACGTCCTGACTTTC
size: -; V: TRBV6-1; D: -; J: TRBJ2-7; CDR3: CASSDSDRKYEQYF; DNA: TGTGCCAGCAGTGACTCTGATCGGAAATACGAGCAGTACTTC